This T cell receptor (beta chain) was identified in a study of response to subunit inactivated influenza vaccine. Study-level results: After each seasonal influenza vaccination, few new T cells are recruited, the authors suggested.

The length of the CDR3 is 16 residues. J gave up 2 bases and V 6 bases, and 5 bases lay outside the gene matches. This clonotype was seen repeatedly, ten times or more. No antigen is known for it. MiXCR was run by TCRdb on the RT-PCR reads, yielding one entry per CDR3 protein. The table includes about 500,000 distinct CDR3 sequences, approximately 7.2% detected once. This specimen was PBMCs from blood, taken about 24 months after vaccination. The V call is TRBV12-3 or TRBV12-4, the J call TRBJ2-2; 11 nucleotides agree with TRBD2. The TCR was taken from a man aged 50-75 years who received an inactivated influenza vaccine. For the CDR3, the DNA is TGTGCCAGCAGCCCCGGGACTAGCGGTAACACCGGGGAGCTGTTTTTT. Translation gives CASSPGTSGNTGELFF.